The 24 T cell receptor beta chains below all came from one sample that was sequenced in a study of early T cells in non-severe SARS-CoV-2 infection. A single record per CDR3 protein comes from TCRdb applying MiXCR to the 5' RACE reads. The sample holds tens of thousands of distinct CDR3 sequences; 5.5% to 7.5% are singletons and the top ten take under 10%. Sequences were obtained from whole blood. Source of these receptors: an adult who was a healthcare worker with PCR-confirmed SARS-CoV-2 infection or an uninfected control (not recorded which).

This clonotype has only a few counts. V usage is TRBV12-3 or TRBV12-4 and J usage is TRBJ2-7; D is undetermined. Trimming stripped 2 bases from V and 5 bases from J, with 4 bases between. CDR3 size: 11 residues. CDR3 residues: CASSLHHEQYF. Here the CDR3 DNA reads TGTGCCAGCAGTTTACACCACGAGCAGTACTTC.

This sequence joins TRBV6-5 and TRBJ1-4, with 7 bases lining up with TRBD1. The ends lost 4 bases at V and 8 bases at J; junction bases unmatched: 13. There are 16 residues in the CDR3. In germline, CDR1 is MNHEY, CDR2 SVGAGI. The CDR3 DNA reads TGTGCCAGCAGTTCGGGTAACAGGGGTGAAGGAGAAAAACTGTTTTTT. The encoded protein is CASSSGNRGEGEKLFF.

This clonotype was seen ten or more times. The V and J genes are TRBV5-1 and TRBJ2-2; no clear D gene. The germline CDR1 and CDR2 sequences are SGHRS and YFSETQ. The CDR3 covers 16 residues. With 0 bases removed from V and 0 bases from J, the gap between germline ends came to 9 bases. The CDR3 region has the DNA TGCGCCAGCAGCTTGGGACGGAGAGCGAACACCGGGGAGCTGTTTTTT. Residues: CASSLGRRANTGELFF.

This chain uses TRBV7-8 with TRBJ1-1; 9 nucleotides agree with TRBD1. There are 14 residues in the CDR3. V trimming: 1 base; J trimming: 4 bases; junction bases outside the gene matches: 1. Per germline, CDR1 SGHVS and CDR2 FQNEAQ. CDR3 nucleotides: TGTGCCAGCAGCTTAGAACAGGGGGCCACTGAAGCTTTCTTT. This codes for CASSLEQGATEAFF.

This clonotype turned up a few times. The chain uses TRBV6-1 and TRBJ1-2; a possible D gene is TRBD1 (6 bases). CDR1 is MNHNS and CDR2 is SASEGT in the germline V gene. V lost 2 bases to trimming and J lost 7 bases, with 14 bases between them. This CDR3 contains 14 residues. CDR3: CASSENRERSGYTF. The CDR3 nucleotides read TGTGCCAGCAGTGAAAACAGGGAAAGATCTGGCTACACCTTC.

This clonotype was detected a few times. The J gene is TRBJ2-3, the V gene TRBV29-1; 7 bases fit TRBD2. J lost 0 bases, V lost 4 bases, and 4 bases had no gene match. CDR1 SQVTM and CDR2 ANQGSEA come from the germline V gene. This CDR3 contains 14 residues. CDR3 amino acids: CSVGYSGSTDTQYF. Here the CDR3 DNA reads TGCAGCGTTGGATATAGCGGGAGCACAGATACGCAGTATTTT.

This chain connects TRBV29-1 to TRBJ1-4; possible D gene TRBD1, 6 bases. Trimming removed 5 bases at V and 5 bases at J, with 15 bases between. The CDR3 has 14 amino acids. Germline V CDR1 and CDR2: SQVTM, ANQGSEA. CDR3 sequence (DNA): TGCAGCGTTACTGGAGGCAGGGGAAATGAAAAACTGTTTTTT. This encodes CSVTGGRGNEKLFF.

In this sample, this clonotype turned up a few times. This chain uses TRBV7-2 with TRBJ2-5; 7 nucleotides match TRBD1. This CDR3 is built from 13 residues. Losses at the gene ends were 5 bases for V and 4 bases for J; bases not matched to a gene: 4. Germline lookup yields CDR1 SGHTA and CDR2 FQGNSA. CDR3: CASSQNRGETQYF. CDR3 coding DNA: TGTGCCAGCAGCCAAAACAGGGGAGAGACCCAGTACTTC.

This clonotype showed up just a few times. This chain links TRBV30 with TRBJ2-3; the D gene is possibly TRBD2 (6 bases). Germline CDR1 GTSNPN, CDR2 SVGIG (reference sequence). The V gene lost 3 bases and the J gene lost 1 base, with 11 bases spanning the gap. CDR3 size: 14 residues. The CDR3 is CAWRPDYRTDTQYF. CDR3 coding DNA: TGTGCCTGGAGGCCGGACTACCGCACAGATACGCAGTATTTT. The variable domain in full, completed from reference TRBV30 and TRBJ2-3, reads SQTIHQWPATLVQPVGSPLSLECTVEGTSNPNLYWYRQAAGRGLQLLFYSVGIGQISSEVPQNLSASRPQDRQFILSSKKLLLSDSGFYLCAWRPDYRTDTQYFGPGTRLTVL.

This clonotype was seen repeatedly, ten times or more. V usage is TRBV6-6 and J usage is TRBJ2-3; 12 bases are shared with TRBD2. With 6 bases clipped from V and 1 base from J, the junction kept 2 bases outside the gene matches. The CDR3 covers 15 residues. From germline, CDR1 is MNHNY and CDR2 SVGAGI (reference sequence). Here the CDR3 DNA reads TGTGCCAGCAGGACTAGCGGGGGCCGCACAGATACGCAGTATTTT. Translation: CASRTSGGRTDTQYF.

This clonotype rates as medium-sized. The chain uses TRBV6-6 and TRBJ2-7; D not resolved. Germline CDR1 MNHNY, CDR2 SVGAGI (reference sequence). The CDR3 is 13 residues long. V was clipped by 4 bases and J by 2 bases, with 9 bases between them. The CDR3 sequence is CASSSFDTYEQYF. As DNA, the CDR3 is TGTGCCAGCAGTTCCTTCGATACCTACGAGCAGTACTTC.

This clonotype was counted ten times or more. This chain uses TRBV5-1 with TRBJ2-3; TRBD1 or TRBD2 may be the D gene (5 bases each). The CDR3 contains 13 residues. Germline CDR1 and CDR2: SGHRS and YFSETQ. Trimming left V 4 bases short and J 5 bases short, with 11 bases between. Written as DNA, the CDR3 is TGCGCCAGCAGCACGGATGGGGGAGATACGCAGTATTTT. It specifies CASSTDGGDTQYF. The full variable domain, its missing parts supplied by reference TRBV5-1 and TRBJ2-3, is KAGVTQTPRYLIKTRGQQVTLSCSPISGHRSVSWYQQTPGQGLQFLFEYFSETQRNKGNFPGRFSGRQFSNSRSEMNVSTLELGDSALYLCASSTDGGDTQYFGPGTRLTVL.

This clonotype came up a few times. The gene calls are TRBV5-1 and TRBJ2-7, with D tentatively TRBD2 (5 bases). The V gene's germline CDR1 is SGHRS and CDR2 YFSETQ. Deletions cut 2 bases from V and 3 bases from J, with 12 bases between. The CDR3 is 14 residues long. The CDR3 nucleotides are TGCGCCAGCAGCTTCACGGGGTCAGGCTACGAGCAGTACTTC. It encodes CASSFTGSGYEQYF.

This rearrangement joins TRBV6-2 or TRBV6-3 to TRBJ2-7; 12 bases match TRBD2. The CDR3 is 16 residues long. Germline trimming cut 0 bases from V and 2 bases from J; bases unmatched to any gene: 2. Per germline, CDR1 MNHEY and CDR2 SVGEGT. The CDR3, as DNA: TGTGCCAGCAGTTACTCGGCTAGCGGGAGGGCCTACGAGCAGTACTTC. Its protein is CASSYSASGRAYEQYF.

The table lists this clonotype with a few counts. In DNA form, the CDR3 reads TGCGCCAGCGGTTGGGATGGCTACACCTTC. Amino acids: CASGWDGYTF. The rearrangement uses TRBV10-1 and TRBJ1-2; D is ambiguous. CDR1 is WNHNN and CDR2 is SYGVQD in the germline V gene (reference sequence). The V gene lost 8 bases and the J gene lost 6 bases, with 7 bases spanning the gap. This CDR3 region has 10 residues.

This clonotype was counted many times. This chain connects TRBV7-6 to TRBJ1-5, with a tentative D call TRBD1 (5 bases). CDR3 length: 15 amino acids. The ends were cut back, 4 bases at V and 1 base at J, with 11 bases in the middle. The germline V gene encodes CDR1 SGHVS and CDR2 FNYEAQ. CDR3 in amino acids: CASSSLQESNQPQHF. CDR3 DNA: TGTGCCAGCAGCTCATTACAGGAAAGCAATCAGCCCCAGCATTTT.

The chain joins TRBV27 to TRBJ1-5; 7 positions match TRBD1. Germline V CDR1 and CDR2: MNHEY, SMNVEV (reference sequence). The CDR3 contains 16 residues. V shed 5 bases and J 2 bases; nucleotides not matched to a gene: 9. CDR3 residues: CASSDKGAGCNQPQHF. DNA for the CDR3: TGTGCCAGCAGTGACAAGGGGGCGGGATGCAATCAGCCCCAGCATTTT.

This clonotype was seen many times. This chain connects TRBV5-5 to TRBJ2-3; TRBD1 aligns across 10 bases. The CDR3 has 16 residues. The germline V gene encodes CDR1 SGHKS and CDR2 YYEKEE (reference sequence). V trimming: 8 bases; J trimming: 2 bases; junction bases outside the gene matches: 11. The CDR3 sequence is CASRSTGGFVTDTQYF. The CDR3 region has the DNA TGTGCCAGTCGATCGACAGGGGGCTTTGTCACAGATACGCAGTATTTT.

CDR3 residues: CAWSAGKGAQYF. The CDR3 DNA follows: TGTGCCTGGAGTGCAGGAAAAGGAGCCCAGTACTTC. The J gene is TRBJ2-5, the V gene TRBV30; D uncertain. Trimming took off 1 base at V and 9 bases at J, with 12 bases between the two ends. Germline V lookup: CDR1 GTSNPN, CDR2 SVGIG (reference sequence). There are 12 residues in the CDR3. The variable domain in full, with the rest retrieved from reference TRBV30 and TRBJ2-5, is SQTIHQWPATLVQPVGSPLSLECTVEGTSNPNLYWYRQAAGRGLQLLFYSVGIGQISSEVPQNLSASRPQDRQFILSSKKLLLSDSGFYLCAWSAGKGAQYFGPGTRLLVL.

This rearrangement joins TRBV4-2 to TRBJ2-7, with TRBD1 matching 7 bases. Looked up from germline, CDR1 is LGHNA and CDR2 is YNFKEQ. The junction had 7 bases not matched to a gene; V was cut back by 2 bases and J by 3 bases. This CDR3 spans 15 amino acids. The CDR3 coding sequence is TGTGCCAGCAGCCAACTTCCGGGACAGAGCTACGAGCAGTACTTC. Protein product: CASSQLPGQSYEQYF.

This clonotype was seen ten or more times. The chain is built from TRBV29-1 and TRBJ2-7, with D perhaps matching TRBD2 (5 bases). Germline lookup yields CDR1 SQVTM and CDR2 ANQGSEA. Trimming left V 0 bases short and J 6 bases short, with 12 bases between. This CDR3 contains 13 residues. The CDR3, as DNA: TGCAGCGTTGAAGAAGTACTAGGCGGCGAGCAGTACTTC. It is translated as CSVEEVLGGEQYF.

In this sample, this clonotype turned up many times. The chain joins TRBV20-1 to TRBJ1-1; unclear D gene. Germline V gene sequence: CDR1 DFQATT, CDR2 SNEGSKA (reference sequence). Trimming left V 6 bases short and J 1 base short, with 9 bases between. CDR3 length equals 12 residues. CDR3 DNA sequence: TGCAGTGCAGTCGGACCGAACACTGAAGCTTTCTTT. It yields the protein CSAVGPNTEAFF.

The V call is TRBV6-6, the J call TRBJ1-1; 9 positions agree with TRBD1. Trimming removed 5 bases from V and 1 base from J; junction bases left unmatched: 5. Germline-derived CDR1 and CDR2 are MNHNY and SVGAGI (reference sequence). This CDR3 has 15 amino acids. The CDR3 loop reads CASSPTGGRNTEAFF. The CDR3 coding sequence is TGTGCCAGCAGTCCAACAGGGGGCCGGAACACTGAAGCTTTCTTT.

The rearrangement uses TRBV19 and TRBJ2-2; D perhaps matches TRBD2 (5 bases). Germline V gives CDR1 LNHDA, CDR2 SQIVND (reference sequence). V dropped 3 bases and J dropped 4 bases, with 9 bases sitting between them. This CDR3 is built from 14 residues. The CDR3 sequence: CASSIKAGTGELFF. The CDR3 DNA follows: TGTGCCAGTAGTATTAAGGCGGGCACCGGGGAGCTGTTTTTT. The variable domain in full, completed from reference TRBV19 and TRBJ2-2, reads DGGITQSPKYLFRKEGQNVTLSCEQNLNHDAMYWYRQDPGQGLRLIYYSQIVNDFQKGDIAEGYSVSREKKESFPLTVTSAQKNPTAFYLCASSIKAGTGELFFGEGSRLTVL.